A single sample is the source of the 17 T cell receptor beta chains below, sequenced in a study of blood T cell repertoires in COVID-19. Profiling relied on immunoSEQ multiplex PCR, and the TCRdb table lists in-frame clones only, not all of them. The table shows about 250,000 clones, with around 84% occurring only once. The sequencing input was PBMCs or T cells enriched from blood (not recorded which). These receptors all stem from a man aged 40-55 years who had recovered from COVID-19.

The chain has TRBV12-3 or TRBV12-4 and TRBJ2-7; D possibly corresponds to TRBD2 (5 bases). There are 12 residues in the CDR3. V lost 7 bases, J lost 3 bases, and 10 bases lay in between. For the CDR3, the DNA is TGTGCCAGCAATGGACTTAACTACGAGCAGTACTTC. Translated: CASNGLNYEQYF.

This clone was observed a single time. This chain connects TRBV11-3 to TRBJ2-5, with TRBD1 identical over 7 bases. V dropped 4 bases and J dropped 5; count of bases not matched to a gene: 10. Per the germline V gene, CDR1 is SGHNT and CDR2 is YENEEA. CDR3 length equals 15 residues. The CDR3 reads CASSSTGTGLETQYF. CDR3 in DNA: TGTGCCAGCAGCTCGACAGGGACGGGTCTGGAGACCCAGTACTTC.

V is TRBV28 and J is TRBJ2-5; D possibly corresponds to TRBD1 (6 bases). Germline V gene sequence: CDR1 MDHEN, CDR2 SYDVKM. V was clipped by 2 bases and J by 0 bases, with 22 bases between them. CDR3 length: 19 residues. CDR3 DNA sequence: TGTGCCAGCAGTTTAAGCAGGAGTTGGGCAGGGGTGTACCAAGAGACCCAGTACTTC. This sequence encodes CASSLSRSWAGVYQETQYF.

J is TRBJ1-1 and V is TRBV7-2, with 9 bases that match TRBD1. The CDR3 loop spans 15 amino acids. The trim removed 6 bases at V and 4 bases at J, leaving 9 bases unmatched. Germline lookup yields CDR1 SGHTA and CDR2 FQGNSA. This CDR3 is CASSSSWDRATEAFF. The CDR3 nucleotides read TGTGCCAGCAGTTCAAGTTGGGACAGGGCCACTGAAGCTTTCTTT.

This clone was seen a single time. The rearrangement links TRBV10-3 to TRBJ1-4, with D perhaps matching TRBD1 (5 bases). Per germline, CDR1 ENHRY and CDR2 SYGVKD. CDR3 size: 17 residues. The V end was cut by 5 bases, the J end by 0 bases, with 16 bases between. CDR3 residues: CAISQRQRQATNEKLFF. As DNA, the CDR3 is TGTGCCATCAGTCAGAGACAGCGACAAGCAACTAATGAAAAACTGTTTTTT.

The CDR3 sequence is CASNLPGTGNYGYTF. The CDR3 DNA sequence: TGTGCCAGTAACCTACCCGGGACAGGCAACTATGGCTACACCTTC. The J gene is TRBJ1-2, the V gene TRBV19; 8 nucleotides align to TRBD1. The germline V gene has CDR1 LNHDA and CDR2 SQIVND (reference sequence). The CDR3 runs to 15 residues. The V segment lost 7 bases and the J segment 2 bases; nucleotides outside the gene matches: 9.

V is TRBV27 and J is TRBJ2-7; 7 bases map to TRBD1. With 6 bases clipped from V and 4 bases from J, the junction kept 6 bases outside the gene matches. Germline CDR1 reads MNHEY; CDR2 reads SMNVEV (reference sequence). The CDR3 extends over 13 amino acids. CDR3 sequence reads: CASSLGDRYEQYF. In DNA, the CDR3 is TGTGCCAGCAGCCTTGGGGACAGATACGAGCAGTACTTC.

The chain carries TRBV2 and TRBJ2-3, with D hard to call. The germline V gene encodes CDR1 SNHLY and CDR2 FYNNEI. The CDR3 runs 14 residues. Trimming pared 10 bases from V and 2 bases from J, leaving 16 bases between. The CDR3: CATKQNRYTDTQYF. CDR3 nucleotides: TGTGCCACTAAACAGAACAGATACACAGATACGCAGTATTTT.

DNA for the CDR3: TGTGCCAGCAGCGTAGAATGGGGCGACGCCGGGGAGCTGTTTTTT. This codes for CASSVEWGDAGELFF. The chain carries TRBV9 and TRBJ2-2; D might be TRBD1 (5 bases). Germline V gene sequence: CDR1 SGDLS, CDR2 YYNGEE. The CDR3 has 15 residues. Trimming took off 0 bases at V and 6 bases at J, with 12 bases between the two ends.

This sequence joins TRBV7-8 and TRBJ1-2; a possible D gene is TRBD1 (6 bases). The CDR3 is 15 residues long. Germline CDR1 and CDR2: SGHVS and FQNEAQ. The V end was cut by 6 bases, the J end by 2 bases, with 16 bases between. CDR3: CASRRDTGLNYGYTF. DNA of the CDR3: TGTGCCAGCAGACGGGATACAGGGTTGAACTATGGCTACACCTTC.

V gene TRBV18 combines with J gene TRBJ1-5; D gene ambiguous. This CDR3 has 13 amino acids. V lost 2 bases to trimming and J lost 7 bases, with 9 bases between them. Germline V gives CDR1 KGHSH, CDR2 LQKENI. The CDR3 loop reads CASSPEESQPQHF. The CDR3 DNA follows: TGTGCCAGCTCACCAGAAGAGTCCCAGCCCCAGCATTTT.

The chain couples TRBV9 to TRBJ2-3, with D unclear. The CDR3 has 12 residues. The germline CDR1 and CDR2 sequences are SGDLS and YYNGEE. Trimming left V 3 bases short and J 6 bases short, with 8 bases between. The CDR3 coding sequence is TGTGCCAGCAGCGCCCACTACGATACGCAGTATTTT. It encodes CASSAHYDTQYF.

The rearrangement links TRBV24-1 to TRBJ1-5; a weak D match, TRBD1 (6 bases). The CDR3 is 15 amino acids. The V gene's germline CDR1 is KGHDR and CDR2 SFDVKD. V lost 12 bases, J lost 0 bases, and 17 bases lay in between. The CDR3 nucleotides are TGTGCCGCCTACCCGGGACATCTTAGCAATCAGCCCCAGCATTTT. It translates to CAAYPGHLSNQPQHF.

This chain connects TRBV30 to TRBJ2-7; 7 nucleotides agree with TRBD1. The CDR3 length is 12 residues. From germline, CDR1 is GTSNPN and CDR2 SVGIG (reference sequence). V gave up 2 bases and J gave up 2 bases; unmatched junction bases: 0. The CDR3 here is CAWSTGAYEQYF. The CDR3 bases are TGTGCCTGGAGTACAGGGGCCTACGAGCAGTACTTC.

The chain recombines TRBV4-1 with TRBJ2-1; 11 positions agree with TRBD2. The J segment lost 4 bases and the V segment lost 0 bases, leaving 8 bases of the junction unmatched. This CDR3 is built from 18 residues. Germline V gives CDR1 MGHRA, CDR2 YSYEKL. CDR3 coding DNA: TGCGCCAGCAGCCAAGATCGGAATAGCGGGAGGGCTTACAATGAGCAGTTCTTC. Its protein is CASSQDRNSGRAYNEQFF.

V usage is TRBV18 and J usage is TRBJ1-4, with TRBD1 as a possible D gene (6 bases). CDR3 length: 15 amino acids. Germline lookup yields CDR1 KGHSH and CDR2 LQKENI. The ends were cut back, 2 bases at V and 6 bases at J, with 13 bases in the middle. CDR3 sequence (DNA): TGTGCCAGCTCACCAATCAGGGGAGTTCATGAAAAACTGTTTTTT. It is translated as CASSPIRGVHEKLFF.

The CDR3 bases are TGTGCCAGCATCTCGGGGAGCGAGGACAATGAGCAGTTCTTC. As protein: CASISGSEDNEQFF. This chain joins TRBV5-6 and TRBJ2-1; possibly TRBD2 for D (5 bases). This CDR3 has 14 amino acids. Germline-derived CDR1 and CDR2 are SGHDT and YYEEEE. V lost 6 bases and J lost 5, with 15 bases in between. Full variable domain (remainder filled in from reference TRBV5-6 and TRBJ2-1): DAGVTQSPTHLIKTRGQQVTLRCSPKSGHDTVSWYQQALGQGPQFIFQYYEEEERQRGNFPDRFSGHQFPNYSSELNVNALLLGDSALYLCASISGSEDNEQFFGPGTRLTVL.